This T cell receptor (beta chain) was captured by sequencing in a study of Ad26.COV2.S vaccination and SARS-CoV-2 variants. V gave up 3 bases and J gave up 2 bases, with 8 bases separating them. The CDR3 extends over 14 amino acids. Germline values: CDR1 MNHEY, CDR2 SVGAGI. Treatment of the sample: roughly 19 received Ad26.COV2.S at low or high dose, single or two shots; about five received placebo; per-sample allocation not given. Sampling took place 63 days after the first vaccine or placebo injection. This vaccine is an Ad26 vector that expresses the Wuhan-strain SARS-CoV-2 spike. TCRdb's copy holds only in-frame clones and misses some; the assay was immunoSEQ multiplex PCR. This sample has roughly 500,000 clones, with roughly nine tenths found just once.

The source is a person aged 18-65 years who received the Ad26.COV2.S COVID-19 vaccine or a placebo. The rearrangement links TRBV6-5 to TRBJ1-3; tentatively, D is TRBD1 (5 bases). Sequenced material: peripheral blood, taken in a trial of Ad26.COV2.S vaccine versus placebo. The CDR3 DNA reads TGTGCCAGCAGTTATGGGGGTACTGGAAACACCATATATTTT. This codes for CASSYGGTGNTIYF.